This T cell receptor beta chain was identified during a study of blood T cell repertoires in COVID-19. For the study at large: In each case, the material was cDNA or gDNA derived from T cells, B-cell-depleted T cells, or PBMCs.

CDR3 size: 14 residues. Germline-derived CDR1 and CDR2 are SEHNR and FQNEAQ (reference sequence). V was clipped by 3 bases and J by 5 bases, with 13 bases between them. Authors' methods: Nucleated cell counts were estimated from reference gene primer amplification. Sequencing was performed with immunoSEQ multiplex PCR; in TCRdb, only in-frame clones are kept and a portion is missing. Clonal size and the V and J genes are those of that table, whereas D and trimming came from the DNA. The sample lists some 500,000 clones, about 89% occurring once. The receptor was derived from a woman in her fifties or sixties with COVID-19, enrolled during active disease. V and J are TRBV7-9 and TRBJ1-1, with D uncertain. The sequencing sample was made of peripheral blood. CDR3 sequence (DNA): TGTGCCAGCAGCTTGTACGGGGTAGGAACTGAAGCTTTCTTT. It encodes CASSLYGVGTEAFF.